This T cell receptor beta chain stems from a study of blood T cell repertoires in COVID-19. Study at large: Samples representing acute and convalescent COVID-19 were sourced from the United States, Italy and Spain. PBMCs, B-cell-depleted T cells, or T cells provided the cDNA or gDNA that made up the material.

The count of this clone is one. The study recruited people aged about 18 to 90 years across approximately 24 US areas. CDR3 size: 16 residues. CDR1 SGHVS and CDR2 FNYEAQ come from the germline V gene. The V gene end was trimmed by 0 bases and the J gene end by 1 base; junction bases not matched to a gene: 2. The authors' processing: Amplifying reference gene primers gave estimates of nucleated cell counts. The table came from immunoSEQ multiplex PCR; TCRdb's copy has only in-frame clones and leaves some out. V, J and clone size were drawn from that table, and D and trimming were deduced from the DNA. Found here are roughly 170,000 clones, approximately 80% of them singletons; the top ten hold 9.5% to 15%.

The sequenced sample was PBMCs or T cells enriched from blood (not recorded which). This TCR was sampled from a middle-aged man who had recovered from COVID-19. The V and J genes are TRBV7-6 and TRBJ1-5, with 8 bases matching TRBD1. DNA for the CDR3: TGTGCCAGCAGCTTAGCCGGGACAGGAAGCAATCAGCCCCAGCATTTT. This sequence encodes CASSLAGTGSNQPQHF.